This T cell receptor beta chain was sequenced during a study of blood T cells in healthy people across ages. Study-wide context: Researchers report that template switching captured about one barcoded beta molecule per two T cells.

Germline V CDR1 and CDR2: SGHKS, YYEKEE (reference sequence). CDR3 size: 13 residues. The ends were cut back, 2 bases at V and 4 bases at J, with 9 bases in the middle. Only one count was recorded for this clonotype. Alongside a J-beta primer mix, a sample-barcoded 5' primer served in a second PCR lasting about 7 to 12 cycles. A tag from a template-switch adaptor with 12 random nucleotides marked each cDNA molecule. Per-sample output comprised a minimum of 2.5 million paired-end reads containing CDR3. TCRdb passed the 5' RACE reads through MiXCR, listing each CDR3 protein once. Of 1.5 million to 2 million distinct CDR3 sequences in the sample, roughly 43% are singletons; the top ten hold about 21%.

The TCR sequence derives from a human donor in good health. The chain has TRBV5-5 and TRBJ1-2; D gene uncertain. The sequenced sample was blood. The CDR3 bases are TGTGCCAGCAGCTTAGGATTCGTCTATGGCTACACCTTC. Its protein is CASSLGFVYGYTF. Drawing the rest from reference TRBV5-5 and TRBJ1-2, the complete variable domain is DAGVTQSPTHLIKTRGQQVTLRCSPISGHKSVSWYQQVLGQGPQFIFQYYEKEERGRGNFPDRFSARQFPNYSSELNVNALLLGDSALYLCASSLGFVYGYTFGSGTRLTVV.